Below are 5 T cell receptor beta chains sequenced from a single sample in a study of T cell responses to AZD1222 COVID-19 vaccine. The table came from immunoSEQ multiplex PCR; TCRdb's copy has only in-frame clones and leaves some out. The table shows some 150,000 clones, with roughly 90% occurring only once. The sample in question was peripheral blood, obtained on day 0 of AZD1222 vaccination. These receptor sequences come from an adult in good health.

The DNA for the CDR3 is TGCGCCAGCAGCCGCGGACTAGCGGGAGGCACCGGGGAGCTGTTTTTT. Its protein product is CASSRGLAGGTGELFF. The chain joins TRBV5-1 to TRBJ2-2; 14 nucleotides align to TRBD2. Per germline, CDR1 SGHRS and CDR2 YFSETQ. V gave up 4 bases and J gave up 4 bases; unmatched junction bases: 3. The CDR3 loop spans 16 amino acids.

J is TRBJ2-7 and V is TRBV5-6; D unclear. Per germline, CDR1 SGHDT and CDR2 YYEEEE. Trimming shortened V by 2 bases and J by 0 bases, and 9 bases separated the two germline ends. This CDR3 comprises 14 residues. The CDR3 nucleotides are TGTGCCAGCAGCTTCTACAGTGTCTCCTACGAGCAGTACTTC. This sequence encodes CASSFYSVSYEQYF.

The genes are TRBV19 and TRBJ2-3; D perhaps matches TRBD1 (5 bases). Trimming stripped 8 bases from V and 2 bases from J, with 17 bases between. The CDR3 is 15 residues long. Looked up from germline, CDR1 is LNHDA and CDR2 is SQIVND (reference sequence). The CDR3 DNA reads TGTGCCAGTTCCTCTACCCAGGGTCACACAGATACGCAGTATTTT. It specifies CASSSTQGHTDTQYF. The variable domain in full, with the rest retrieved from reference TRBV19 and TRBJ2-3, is DGGITQSPKYLFRKEGQNVTLSCEQNLNHDAMYWYRQDPGQGLRLIYYSQIVNDFQKGDIAEGYSVSREKKESFPLTVTSAQKNPTAFYLCASSSTQGHTDTQYFGPGTRLTVL.

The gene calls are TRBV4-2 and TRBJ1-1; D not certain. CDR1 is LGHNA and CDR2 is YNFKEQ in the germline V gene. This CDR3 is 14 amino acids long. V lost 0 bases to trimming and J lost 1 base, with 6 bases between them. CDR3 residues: CASSQESRNTEAFF. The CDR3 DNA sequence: TGTGCCAGCAGCCAAGAAAGCAGGAACACTGAAGCTTTCTTT.

The CDR3 loop is CASSLGSPDRTHTGELFF. CDR3 DNA: TGCGCCAGCAGCTTGGGGTCCCCAGACAGGACCCACACCGGGGAGCTGTTTTTT. This chain links TRBV5-1 with TRBJ2-2; perhaps TRBD1 as D (6 bases). From germline, CDR1 is SGHRS and CDR2 YFSETQ. The length of the CDR3 is 18 residues. V gave up 0 bases and J gave up 3 bases, with 18 bases separating them. The full variable domain, in which reference TRBV5-1 and TRBJ2-2 provide the parts outside the CDR3, is KAGVTQTPRYLIKTRGQQVTLSCSPISGHRSVSWYQQTPGQGLQFLFEYFSETQRNKGNFPGRFSGRQFSNSRSEMNVSTLELGDSALYLCASSLGSPDRTHTGELFFGEGSRLTVL.